The clone carrying this T cell receptor (beta chain) was seen ten or more times. The time point was: newly diagnosed GD, antithyroid drugs for less than 3 months. RNA isolated from PBMCs was used to make the TCR library. The TCR beta library used iRepertoire HTBI primers with Arm-PCR amplification of CDR3. TCRdb analysed the multiplex PCR reads with MiXCR anew, one entry per CDR3 protein. Counted here are a few hundred thousand distinct CDR3 sequences, 20% to 25% occurring once; the ten biggest clones make up 14%. Germline V gene lookup returns CDR1 PRHDT and CDR2 FYEKMQ (reference sequence). The V end was cut by 5 bases, the J end by 7 bases, with 14 bases between. This CDR3 has 14 amino acids. This sample is part of a study of regulatory T cells in long-lasting Graves disease.

Source: peripheral blood mononuclear cells (PBMCs), taken at new diagnosis, from a patient treated with antithyroid drugs. The chain couples TRBV13 to TRBJ2-2, with unresolved D. This receptor was identified in a female donor with Graves disease. CDR3 coding DNA: TGTGCCAGCAGCCGACAATTGAAAAACGGGGAGCTGTTTTTT. Translating gives CASSRQLKNGELFF.